This TCR beta chain was retrieved from a study of response to subunit inactivated influenza vaccine. Study-wide results and caveats: The authors put forward the suggestion that each seasonal influenza vaccination may bring in only a limited number of new T cells.

With respect to this clonotype: What it recognizes is unknown.

One entry per CDR3 protein, called by TCRdb with MiXCR from the RT-PCR reads. The data contain about 300,000 distinct CDR3 sequences, 22% of them singletons. The CDR3 length is 17 residues. Germline assignment: CDR1 LGHDT and CDR2 YNNKEL (reference sequence). Trimming cost V 4 bases and J 1 base, with 17 bases left between them. The material was PBMCs from blood, obtained less than 22 months after vaccination. The clonotype originates from a man aged 45 to 70 who received an inactivated influenza vaccine. The V gene is TRBV3-1, the J gene TRBJ1-3, with D possibly matching TRBD1 (6 bases). CDR3 coding DNA: TGTGCCAGCAGCCCCTACGGGGGGGCGAGTTCTGGAAACACCATATATTTT. Translation: CASSPYGGASSGNTIYF.